The 4 T cell receptor beta chains below all came from one sample that was sequenced in a study of early T cells in non-severe SARS-CoV-2 infection. MiXCR, applied by TCRdb to the 5' RACE reads, yields one record per CDR3 protein. Of roughly 28,000 distinct CDR3 sequences in the sample, 4% to 4.5% are singletons; the top ten hold 5.6%. The sequenced material came from whole blood. These receptors were taken from an adult who was a healthcare worker with PCR-confirmed SARS-CoV-2 infection or an uninfected control (not recorded which).

This clonotype was counted ten times or more. The chain uses TRBV29-1 and TRBJ2-3; tentative D call: TRBD2 (6 bases). This CDR3 comprises 17 residues. From germline, CDR1 is SQVTM and CDR2 ANQGSEA. Trimming stripped 0 bases from V and 2 bases from J, with 18 bases between. The CDR3: CSVEEASLSGYTDTQYF. CDR3 bases: TGCAGCGTTGAAGAAGCAAGTTTAAGCGGGTACACAGATACGCAGTATTTT.

The CDR3 region has the DNA TGTGCCAGCAGCTTGGATGGACTAGTCACCGGGGAGCTGTTTTTT. It is translated as CASSLDGLVTGELFF. The chain links TRBV11-2 to TRBJ2-2, with TRBD2 identical over 7 bases. Trimming took 3 bases from V and 4 from J; bases not matched to a gene: 5. The CDR3 has 15 residues. Germline lookup yields CDR1 SGHAT and CDR2 FQNNGV. Looking up the rest from reference TRBV11-2 and TRBJ2-2 gives the full variable domain: EAGVAQSPRYKIIEKRQSVAFWCNPISGHATLYWYQQILGQGPKLLIQFQNNGVVDDSQLPKDRFSAERLKGVDSTLKIQPAKLEDSAVYLCASSLDGLVTGELFFGEGSRLTVL.

A few counts support this clonotype. This rearrangement joins TRBV27 to TRBJ1-2; a possible D gene is TRBD1 (5 bases). Between the trimmed V and J ends, which lost 6 bases and 5 bases, there was a span of 10 bases. The CDR3 extends over 12 amino acids. CDR1 and CDR2 (germline): MNHEY, SMNVEV (reference sequence). The CDR3: CASRGRNYGYTF. CDR3 DNA sequence: TGTGCCAGCAGGGGACGGAATTATGGCTACACCTTC.

In its sample, this clonotype was seen many times. V and J are TRBV6-4 and TRBJ2-1; 8 nucleotides agree with TRBD2. V was pared by 3 bases and J by 8 bases, with 3 bases of the junction left unmatched. CDR3 size: 13 residues. From germline, CDR1 is MRHNA and CDR2 SNTAGT. Here the CDR3 DNA reads TGTGCCAGCAGTGATGCCGGGAGGGATGAGCAGTTCTTC. Its protein is CASSDAGRDEQFF.